This T cell receptor (beta chain) came from a study of shared clonotypes between healthy human individuals. Repertoires were generated with immunoSEQ multiplex PCR, while TCRdb's copy carries only in-frame clones and drops some. The sample holds 1,500,000 or so clones; approximately 97% are singletons and the top ten take roughly 1.2%. This CDR3 spans 17 amino acids. V was clipped by 2 bases and J by 6 bases; unmatched bases: 5. Germline lookup yields CDR1 SGHTA and CDR2 FQGNSA. Specimen: naive CD4+ T cells sorted from blood. This sample's subset: CD45RA+ positively selected. This sequence joins TRBV7-2 and TRBJ2-1; 15 bases agree with TRBD2. This receptor was obtained from a man aged 30 to 39 in good health. As DNA, the CDR3 is TGTGCCAGCAGCTTATGGGGACTAGCGGGAGGTAGCAATGAGCAGTTCTTC. It codes for CASSLWGLAGGSNEQFF.